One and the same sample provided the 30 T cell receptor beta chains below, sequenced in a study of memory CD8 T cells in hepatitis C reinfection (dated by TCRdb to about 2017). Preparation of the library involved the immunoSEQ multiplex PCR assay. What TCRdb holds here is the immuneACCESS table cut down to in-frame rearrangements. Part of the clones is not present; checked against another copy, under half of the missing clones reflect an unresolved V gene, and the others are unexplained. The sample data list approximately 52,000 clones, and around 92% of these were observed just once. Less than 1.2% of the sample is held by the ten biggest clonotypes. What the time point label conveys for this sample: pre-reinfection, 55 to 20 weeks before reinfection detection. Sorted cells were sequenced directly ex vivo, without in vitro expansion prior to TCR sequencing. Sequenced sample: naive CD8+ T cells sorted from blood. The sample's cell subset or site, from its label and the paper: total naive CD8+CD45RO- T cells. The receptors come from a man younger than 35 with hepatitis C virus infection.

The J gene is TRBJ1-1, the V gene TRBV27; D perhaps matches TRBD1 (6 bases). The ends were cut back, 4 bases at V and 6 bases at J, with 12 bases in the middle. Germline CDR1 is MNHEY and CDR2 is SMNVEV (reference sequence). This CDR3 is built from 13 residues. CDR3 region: CASSWDIFSEAFF. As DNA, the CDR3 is TGTGCCAGCAGTTGGGACATTTTTTCTGAAGCTTTCTTT.

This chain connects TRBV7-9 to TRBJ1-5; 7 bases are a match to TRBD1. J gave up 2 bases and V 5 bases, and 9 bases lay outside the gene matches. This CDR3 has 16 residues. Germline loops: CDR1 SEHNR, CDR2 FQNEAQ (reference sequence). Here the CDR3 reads CASSLTGQPGNQPQHF. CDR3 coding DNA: TGTGCCAGCAGCCTAACGGGACAGCCTGGCAATCAGCCCCAGCATTTT.

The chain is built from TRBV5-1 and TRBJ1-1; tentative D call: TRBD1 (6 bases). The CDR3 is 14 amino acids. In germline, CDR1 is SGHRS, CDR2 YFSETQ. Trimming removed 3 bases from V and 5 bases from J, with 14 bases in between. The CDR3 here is CASSSGEGRTEAFF. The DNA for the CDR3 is TGCGCCAGCAGCTCAGGGGAGGGTAGAACTGAAGCTTTCTTT.

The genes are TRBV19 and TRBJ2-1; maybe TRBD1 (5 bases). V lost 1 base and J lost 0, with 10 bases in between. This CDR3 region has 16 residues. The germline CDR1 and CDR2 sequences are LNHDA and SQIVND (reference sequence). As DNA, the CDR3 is TGTGCCAGTAGTATAGTCGGGCAGGGCTCCTACAATGAGCAGTTCTTC. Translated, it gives CASSIVGQGSYNEQFF.

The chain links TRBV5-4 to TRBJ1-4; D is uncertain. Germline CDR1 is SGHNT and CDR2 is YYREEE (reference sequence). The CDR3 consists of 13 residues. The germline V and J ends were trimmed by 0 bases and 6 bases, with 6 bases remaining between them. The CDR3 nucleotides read TGTGCCAGCAGCTTGGGGGCAGATGAAAAACTGTTTTTT. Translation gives CASSLGADEKLFF. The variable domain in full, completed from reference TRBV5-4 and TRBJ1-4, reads ETGVTQSPTHLIKTRGQQVTLRCSSQSGHNTVSWYQQALGQGPQFIFQYYREEENGRGNFPPRFSGLQFPNYSSELNVNALELDDSALYLCASSLGADEKLFFGSGTQLSVL.

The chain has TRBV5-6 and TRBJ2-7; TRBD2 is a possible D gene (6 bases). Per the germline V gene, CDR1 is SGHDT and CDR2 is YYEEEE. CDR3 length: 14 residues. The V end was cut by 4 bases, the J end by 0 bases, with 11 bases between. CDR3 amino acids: CASSPGGNSYEQYF. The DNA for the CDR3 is TGTGCCAGCAGCCCCGGGGGAAACTCCTACGAGCAGTACTTC.

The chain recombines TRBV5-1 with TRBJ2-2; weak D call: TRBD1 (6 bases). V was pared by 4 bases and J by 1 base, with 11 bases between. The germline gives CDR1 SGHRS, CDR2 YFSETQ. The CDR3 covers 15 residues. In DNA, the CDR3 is TGCGCCAGCAGCATCCGGGACATGAACACCGGGGAGCTGTTTTTT. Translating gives CASSIRDMNTGELFF. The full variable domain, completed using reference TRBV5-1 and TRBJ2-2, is KAGVTQTPRYLIKTRGQQVTLSCSPISGHRSVSWYQQTPGQGLQFLFEYFSETQRNKGNFPGRFSGRQFSNSRSEMNVSTLELGDSALYLCASSIRDMNTGELFFGEGSRLTVL.

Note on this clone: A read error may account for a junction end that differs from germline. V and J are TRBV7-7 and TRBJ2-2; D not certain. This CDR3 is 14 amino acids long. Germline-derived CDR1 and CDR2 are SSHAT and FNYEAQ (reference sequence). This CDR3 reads CASSSNSYTGELFF. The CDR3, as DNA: TGTGCTAGCAGCTCTAATTCTTACACCGGGGAGCTGTTTTTT.

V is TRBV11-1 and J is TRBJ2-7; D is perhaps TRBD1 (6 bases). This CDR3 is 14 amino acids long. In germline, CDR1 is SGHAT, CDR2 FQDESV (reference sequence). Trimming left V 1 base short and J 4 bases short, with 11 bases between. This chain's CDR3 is CASSLGTGSYEQYF. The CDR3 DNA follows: TGTGCCAGCAGCTTAGGAACAGGGTCATACGAGCAGTACTTC.

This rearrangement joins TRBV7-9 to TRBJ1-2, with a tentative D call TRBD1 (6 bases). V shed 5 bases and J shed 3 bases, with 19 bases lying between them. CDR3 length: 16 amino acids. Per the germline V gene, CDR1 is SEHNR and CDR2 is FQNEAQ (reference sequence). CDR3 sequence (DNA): TGTGCCAGCAGCCCCGCCGGACAGTATAAGGACTATGGCTACACCTTC. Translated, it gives CASSPAGQYKDYGYTF.

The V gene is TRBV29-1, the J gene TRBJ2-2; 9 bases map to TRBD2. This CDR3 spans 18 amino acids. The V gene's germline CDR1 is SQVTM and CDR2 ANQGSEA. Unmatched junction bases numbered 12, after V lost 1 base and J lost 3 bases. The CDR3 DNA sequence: TGCAGCGTTGAAGTCTGGCGGGAGGGCCGGGGGGACACCGGGGAGCTGTTTTTT. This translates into CSVEVWREGRGDTGELFF.

The CDR3 here is CASSQFVPGQGWATEAFF. In DNA, the CDR3 is TGCGCCAGCAGCCAATTCGTCCCGGGACAGGGGTGGGCCACTGAAGCTTTCTTT. The gene calls are TRBV4-1 and TRBJ1-1, with 10 bases aligning to TRBD1. This CDR3 is built from 18 residues. Trimming cost V 2 bases and J 4 bases; bases outside gene matches: 13. CDR1 MGHRA and CDR2 YSYEKL come from the germline V gene.

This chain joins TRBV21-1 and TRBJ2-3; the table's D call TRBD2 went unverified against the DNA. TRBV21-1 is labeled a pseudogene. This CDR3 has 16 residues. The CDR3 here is CASSKRPGDNTDTQYF. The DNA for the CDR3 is TGTGCCAGCAGCAAGCGGCCGGGAGACAACACAGATACGCAGTATTTT.

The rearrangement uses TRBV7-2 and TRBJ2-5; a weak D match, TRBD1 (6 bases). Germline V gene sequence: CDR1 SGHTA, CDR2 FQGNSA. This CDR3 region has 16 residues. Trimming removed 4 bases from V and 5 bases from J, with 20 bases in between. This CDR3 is CASSWKDSPPRETQYF. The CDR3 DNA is TGTGCCAGCAGCTGGAAGGACAGCCCTCCGAGGGAGACCCAGTACTTC.

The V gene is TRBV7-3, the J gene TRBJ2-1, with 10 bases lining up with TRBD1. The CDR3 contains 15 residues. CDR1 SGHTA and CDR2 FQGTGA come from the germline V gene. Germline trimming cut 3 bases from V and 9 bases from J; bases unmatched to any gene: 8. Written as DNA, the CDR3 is TGTGCCAGCAGCTTTGGGGGGGGACAGGGGACTGAGCAGTTCTTC. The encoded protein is CASSFGGGQGTEQFF.

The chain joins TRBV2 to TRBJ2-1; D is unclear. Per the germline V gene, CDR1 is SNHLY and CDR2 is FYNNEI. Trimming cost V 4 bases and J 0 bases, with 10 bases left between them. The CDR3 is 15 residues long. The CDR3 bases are TGTGCCAGCAGTGGCGGCCCGAGCTCCTACAATGAGCAGTTCTTC. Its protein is CASSGGPSSYNEQFF.

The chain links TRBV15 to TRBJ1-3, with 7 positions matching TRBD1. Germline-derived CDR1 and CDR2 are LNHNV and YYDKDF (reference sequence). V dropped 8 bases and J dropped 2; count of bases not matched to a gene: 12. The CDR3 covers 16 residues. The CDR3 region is CATRLDRVGPGNTIYF. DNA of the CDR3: TGTGCCACCCGCCTAGACAGGGTTGGTCCTGGAAACACCATATATTTT.

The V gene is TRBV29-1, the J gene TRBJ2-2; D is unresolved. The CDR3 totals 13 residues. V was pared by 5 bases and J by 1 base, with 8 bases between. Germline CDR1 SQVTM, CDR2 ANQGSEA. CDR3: CSVSLLNTGELFF. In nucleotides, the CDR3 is TGCAGCGTTTCCCTACTGAACACCGGGGAGCTGTTTTTT.

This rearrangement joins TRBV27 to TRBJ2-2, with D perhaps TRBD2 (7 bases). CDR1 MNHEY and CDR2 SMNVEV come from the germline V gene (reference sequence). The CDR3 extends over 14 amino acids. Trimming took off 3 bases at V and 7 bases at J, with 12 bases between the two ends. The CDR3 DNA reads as TGTGCCAGCAGTTTCGGGGGGCTGGGCGGGGAGCTGTTTTTT. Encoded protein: CASSFGGLGGELFF.

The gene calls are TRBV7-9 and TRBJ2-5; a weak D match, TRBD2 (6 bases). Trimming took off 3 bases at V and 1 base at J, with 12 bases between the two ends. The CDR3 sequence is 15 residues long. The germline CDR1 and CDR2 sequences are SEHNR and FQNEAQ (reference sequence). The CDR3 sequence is CASSFLGAGQETQYF. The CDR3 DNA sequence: TGTGCCAGCAGCTTCCTCGGAGCGGGCCAAGAGACCCAGTACTTC.

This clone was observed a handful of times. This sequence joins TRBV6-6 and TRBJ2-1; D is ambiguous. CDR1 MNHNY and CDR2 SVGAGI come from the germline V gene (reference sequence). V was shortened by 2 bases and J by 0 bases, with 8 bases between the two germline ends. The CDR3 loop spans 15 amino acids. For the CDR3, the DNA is TGTGCCAGCAGTTACGGGCGCAACTCCTACAATGAGCAGTTCTTC. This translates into CASSYGRNSYNEQFF.

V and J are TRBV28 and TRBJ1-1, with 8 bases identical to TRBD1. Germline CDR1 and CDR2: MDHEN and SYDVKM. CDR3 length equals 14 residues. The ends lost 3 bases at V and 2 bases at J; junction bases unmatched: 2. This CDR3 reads CASSFPGGNTEAFF. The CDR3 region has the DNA TGTGCCAGCAGTTTTCCAGGGGGCAACACTGAAGCTTTCTTT.

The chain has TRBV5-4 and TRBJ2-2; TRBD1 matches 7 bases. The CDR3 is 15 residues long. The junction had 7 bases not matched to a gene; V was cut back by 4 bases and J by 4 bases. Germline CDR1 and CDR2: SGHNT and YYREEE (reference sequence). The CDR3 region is CASSGKGQSTGELFF. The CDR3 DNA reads TGTGCCAGCAGCGGGAAGGGACAGTCCACCGGGGAGCTGTTTTTT.

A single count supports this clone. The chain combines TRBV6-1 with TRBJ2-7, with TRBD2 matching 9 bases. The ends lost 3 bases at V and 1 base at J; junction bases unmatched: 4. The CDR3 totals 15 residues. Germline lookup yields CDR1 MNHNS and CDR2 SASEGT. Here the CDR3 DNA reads TGTGCCAGCAGTGACCTTAGCGGGAGTTCCTACGAGCAGTACTTC. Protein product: CASSDLSGSSYEQYF.

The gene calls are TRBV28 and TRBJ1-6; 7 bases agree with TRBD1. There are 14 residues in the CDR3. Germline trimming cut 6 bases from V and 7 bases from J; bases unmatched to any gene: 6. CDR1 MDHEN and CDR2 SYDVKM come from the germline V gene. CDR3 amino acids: CASSLEGANSPLHF. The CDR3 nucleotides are TGTGCCAGCAGCCTGGAGGGGGCGAATTCACCCCTCCACTTT.

CDR3 bases: TGTGCCAGCAGTTACAATGGACTAGCTGCCGATGAGCAGTTCTTC. Amino acid sequence: CASSYNGLAADEQFF. The chain employs TRBV6-5 and TRBJ2-1, with 8 bases identical to TRBD2. With V trimmed by 2 bases and J by 8 bases, 8 bases remained unmatched. The CDR3 sequence is 15 residues long. The V gene's germline CDR1 is MNHEY and CDR2 SVGAGI.

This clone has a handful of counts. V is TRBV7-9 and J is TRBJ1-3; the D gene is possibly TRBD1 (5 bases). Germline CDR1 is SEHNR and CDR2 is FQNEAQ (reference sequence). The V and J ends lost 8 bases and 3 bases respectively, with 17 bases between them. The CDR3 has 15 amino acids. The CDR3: CASAPPRVDGNTIYF. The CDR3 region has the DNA TGTGCCAGCGCTCCCCCCAGGGTTGATGGAAACACCATATATTTT.

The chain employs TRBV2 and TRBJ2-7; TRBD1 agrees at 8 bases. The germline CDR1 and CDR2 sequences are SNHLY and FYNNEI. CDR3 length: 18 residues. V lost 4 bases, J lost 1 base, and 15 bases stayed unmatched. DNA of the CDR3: TGTGCCAGCAGTGGGGACAGGCTCCACGACTCCTCTTCCTACGAGCAGTACTTC. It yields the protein CASSGDRLHDSSSYEQYF.

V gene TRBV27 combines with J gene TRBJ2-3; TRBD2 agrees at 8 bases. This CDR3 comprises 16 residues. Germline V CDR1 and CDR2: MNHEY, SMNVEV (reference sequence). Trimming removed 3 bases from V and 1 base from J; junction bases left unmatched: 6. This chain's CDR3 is CASSFVGGAGTDTQYF. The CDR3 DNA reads TGTGCCAGCAGTTTTGTCGGGGGGGCTGGCACAGATACGCAGTATTTT.

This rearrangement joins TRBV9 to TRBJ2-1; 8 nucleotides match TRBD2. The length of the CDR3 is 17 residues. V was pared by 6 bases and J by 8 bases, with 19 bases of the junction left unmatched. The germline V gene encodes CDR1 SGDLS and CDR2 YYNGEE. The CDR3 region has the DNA TGTGCCAGCACACCAACCTGGGGACTAGGTTCACTAGATGAGCAGTTCTTC. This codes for CASTPTWGLGSLDEQFF.